Listed below are T cell receptor beta chains from one sample, sequenced in a study of Graves' ophthalmopathy and Graves' hyperthyroidism. Via MiXCR, TCRdb re-called the multiplex PCR reads, giving one row per CDR3 protein. The table lists approximately 460,000 distinct CDR3 sequences, approximately 15% of them singletons. Material: blood. Source of these receptors: a woman younger than 45 with Graves' ophthalmopathy. CDR3s include the opening cysteine and the closing phenylalanine or tryptophan. The D gene is left open where the match is weak. Size is stated for part of the rows, as once, few or many counts, or as a class when the clone is expanded.

NA,TRBV5-1,TRBJ2-7,13,NA,CASSVGWGDEQYF,TGCGCCAGCAGTGTGGGGTGGGGTGACGAGCAGTACTTC
TRBD1,TRBV6-5,TRBJ1-1,16,many,CASSYGQGSPNTEAFF,TGTGCCAGCAGTTACGGACAGGGGTCTCCAAACACTGAAGCTTTCTTT
NA,TRBV2,TRBJ1-2,15,many,CASSEVRQGSHGYTF,TGTGCCAGCAGTGAAGTGCGCCAGGGCAGCCATGGCTACACCTTC
NA,TRBV28,TRBJ2-5,15,NA,CASSNPTKAIETQYF,TGTGCCAGCAGTAATCCGACCAAAGCTATTGAGACCCAGTACTTC
NA,TRBV20-1,TRBJ1-5,13,many,CSALAVGNQPQHF,TGCAGTGCGCTCGCGGTGGGCAATCAGCCCCAGCATTTT
TRBD1,TRBV11-2,TRBJ1-1,16,few,CASSLKGARMNTEAFF,TGTGCCAGCAGCCTCAAGGGGGCTCGGATGAACACTGAAGCTTTCTTT
NA,TRBV18,TRBJ1-2,14,NA,CASSPRTGFYGYTF,TGTGCCAGCTCACCCCGGACGGGTTTTTATGGCTACACCTTC
NA,TRBV27,TRBJ2-5,8,NA,CAGARGYF,TGTGCCGGCGCCCGGGGGTACTTC
TRBD1,TRBV24-1,TRBJ1-2,14,many,CATGPRDRNYGYTF,TGTGCCACCGGGCCCCGGGACAGGAACTATGGCTACACCTTC
TRBD1,TRBV11-2,TRBJ1-2,19,many,CASSFEGYLYRGVAYGYTF,TGTGCCAGCAGCTTCGAGGGTTATTTGTACAGGGGGGTCGCCTATGGCTACACCTTC
NA,TRBV2,TRBJ2-5,13,many,CASSEDSWETQYF,TGTGCCAGCAGTGAGGACAGTTGGGAGACCCAGTACTTC
NA,TRBV10-3,TRBJ1-1,14,many,CAISESTVNTEAFF,TGTGCCATCAGTGAGTCGACCGTGAACACTGAAGCTTTCTTT
TRBD1,TRBV5-5,TRBJ2-7,14,few,CASSVPGQGVEQYF,TGTGCCAGCAGCGTTCCGGGACAGGGAGTCGAGCAGTACTTC
TRBD2,TRBV5-1,TRBJ2-7,15,many,CASSFEPSGGDEQYF,TGCGCCAGCAGCTTTGAGCCTAGCGGGGGTGACGAGCAGTACTTC
NA,TRBV18,TRBJ1-1,16,NA,CASSPRGALLNTEAFF,TGTGCCAGCTCACCCCGGGGGGCCCTCCTGAACACTGAAGCTTTCTTT
TRBD1,TRBV12-3/TRBV12-4,TRBJ1-1,14,many,CASTPGQGRGEAFF,TGTGCCAGCACCCCGGGACAGGGGCGGGGAGAAGCTTTCTTT
NA,TRBV6-1,TRBJ1-1,14,many,CASRPGVLNTEAFF,TGTGCCAGCAGACCAGGGGTTTTGAACACTGAAGCTTTCTTT
NA,TRBV7-2,TRBJ2-2,15,NA,CASSRDFVNTGELLF,TGTGCCAGCAGCCGGGACTTCGTGAACACCGGGGAGCTGTTGTTT
NA,TRBV3-1,TRBJ2-5,15,many,CASSQDGGVGETQYF,TGTGCCAGCAGCCAAGATGGAGGGGTGGGGGAGACCCAGTACTTC
NA,TRBV18,TRBJ2-7,13,once,CASSPETNLGEYF,TGTGCCAGCTCACCAGAGACGAACCTCGGGGAGTACTTC
NA,TRBV4-1,TRBJ1-2,18,NA,CASSPGRQELSRNYGYTF,TGCGCCAGCAGCCCAGGGAGACAGGAGCTCTCCCGGAACTATGGCTACACCTTC
TRBD1,TRBV15,TRBJ2-5,15,NA,CATSRADRGFETQYF,TGTGCCACCAGCAGAGCCGACAGGGGGTTTGAGACCCAGTACTTC
NA,TRBV19,TRBJ1-1,12,many,CASKAGYTEAFF,TGTGCCAGCAAGGCGGGGTACACTGAAGCTTTCTTT
TRBD1,TRBV15,TRBJ2-5,15,many,CATSRDRGGAETQYF,TGTGCCACCAGCAGAGACCGAGGGGGCGCGGAGACCCAGTACTTC
NA,TRBV19,TRBJ1-5,16,many,CASSIDSTYSNQPQHF,TGTGCCAGTAGTATAGACAGCACCTATAGCAATCAGCCCCAGCATTTT
NA,TRBV19,TRBJ1-1,15,many,CASKKGSGDFTEAFF,TGTGCCAGTAAAAAGGGTTCAGGGGACTTCACTGAAGCTTTCTTT
TRBD2,TRBV2,TRBJ2-5,15,many,CASSDPTSEEETQYF,TGTGCCAGCAGTGACCCAACTAGCGAAGAAGAGACCCAGTACTTC
NA,TRBV19,TRBJ1-5,15,NA,CASSYPQGLGQPQHF,TGTGCCAGTAGTTATCCTCAAGGGTTGGGACAGCCCCAGCATTTT
NA,TRBV12-3/TRBV12-4,TRBJ1-1,16,NA,CASSSGLRARGTEAFF,TGTGCCAGCAGTTCCGGGCTCCGGGCCCGGGGCACTGAAGCTTTCTTT
NA,TRBV7-9,TRBJ2-6,15,many,CASSSTLSGANVLTF,TGTGCCAGCAGCTCGACACTCTCTGGGGCCAACGTCCTGACTTTC
TRBD2,TRBV11-3,TRBJ2-2,15,few,CASSGGLAGTGELFF,TGTGCCAGCAGCGGGGGACTAGCGGGGACCGGGGAGCTGTTTTTT
NA,TRBV7-8,TRBJ2-7,14,many,CASSLVQILGEQYF,TGTGCCAGCAGCTTAGTCCAGATCCTTGGCGAGCAGTACTTC
NA,TRBV20-1,TRBJ2-2,14,NA,CSARVPRVTGELFF,TGCAGTGCTAGAGTCCCCAGGGTCACCGGGGAGCTGTTTTTT
NA,TRBV7-9,TRBJ1-5,14,NA,CASSLETAGQPQHF,TGTGCCAGCAGCTTAGAGACAGCGGGGCAGCCCCAGCATTTT
TRBD1,TRBV2,TRBJ1-2,14,NA,CASSGDSYGYGYTF,TGTGCCAGCAGCGGGGACAGCTACGGCTATGGCTACACCTTC
NA,TRBV13,TRBJ1-1,15,few,CASSLEGAANTEAFF,TGTGCCAGCAGCTTAGAAGGGGCCGCTAACACTGAAGCTTTCTTT
NA,TRBV29-1,TRBJ1-1,13,NA,CSVNGGPGTEAFF,TGCAGCGTTAATGGGGGTCCCGGCACTGAAGCTTTCTTT
TRBD1,TRBV19,TRBJ1-5,15,many,CASRRRDRERQPQHF,TGTGCCAGTCGGCGGAGGGACAGGGAAAGACAGCCCCAGCATTTT
NA,TRBV12-5,TRBJ1-5,15,many,CASGPPNRVSQPQHF,TGTGCTAGTGGTCCACCTAACAGGGTCAGTCAGCCCCAGCATTTT
NA,TRBV5-1,TRBJ2-7,14,many,CASSLAGTPYEQYF,TGCGCCAGCAGCTTGGCCGGGACCCCCTACGAGCAGTACTTC
TRBD1,TRBV5-1,TRBJ1-5,17,NA,CASSLGPGGAENQPQHF,TGCGCCAGCAGCTTGGGTCCAGGGGGCGCTGAGAATCAGCCCCAGCATTTT
NA,TRBV20-1,TRBJ1-5,14,many,CSAGGGKGDQPQHF,TGCAGTGCTGGGGGAGGGAAAGGGGATCAGCCCCAGCATTTT
NA,TRBV6-5,TRBJ1-6,14,many,CASSYSIKNSPLHF,TGTGCCAGCAGTTACTCGATCAAGAATTCACCCCTCCACTTT
NA,TRBV2,TRBJ1-1,16,many,CASRSVDDSYNTEAFF,TGTGCCAGCAGATCGGTTGACGACAGTTATAACACTGAAGCTTTCTTT
TRBD2,TRBV10-3,TRBJ2-7,14,many,CAISAAGETYEQYF,TGTGCCATCAGTGCGGCGGGAGAGACCTACGAGCAGTACTTC
NA,TRBV27,TRBJ2-7,15,many,CASSLSTGNSYEQYF,TGTGCCAGCAGTTTATCGACAGGCAACTCCTACGAGCAGTACTTC
NA,TRBV4-1,TRBJ2-5,15,NA,CASSQLDYAKETQYF,TGCGCCAGCAGCCAACTCGACTACGCGAAGGAGACCCAGTACTTC
NA,TRBV9,TRBJ2-7,15,many,CASSIAAGLAYEQYF,TGTGCCAGCAGCATAGCGGCAGGTTTGGCCTACGAGCAGTACTTC
NA,TRBV14,TRBJ1-1,15,NA,CASSQVRGGNTEAFF,TGTGCCAGCAGCCAAGTGCGGGGGGGGAACACTGAAGCTTTCTTT
TRBD1,TRBV6-1,TRBJ1-6,15,many,CASRRSGQGNSPLHF,TGTGCCAGCAGACGCTCGGGACAGGGCAATTCACCCCTCCACTTT
TRBD2,TRBV6-1,TRBJ2-5,14,many,CASRRSGDQETQYF,TGTGCCAGCAGGCGAAGCGGGGACCAAGAGACCCAGTACTTC
NA,TRBV5-6,TRBJ2-7,16,many,CASSPFVGRAREEQYF,TGTGCCAGCAGCCCCTTCGTCGGTAGGGCTCGGGAGGAGCAGTACTTC
NA,TRBV20-1,TRBJ2-7,15,NA,CSARDWQQSSYEQYF,TGCAGTGCTAGAGATTGGCAGCAAAGCTCCTACGAGCAGTACTTC
NA,TRBV7-9,TRBJ1-1,14,many,CASSSGWTATEAFF,TGTGCCAGCAGCTCCGGTTGGACAGCCACTGAAGCTTTCTTT
TRBD1,TRBV6-1,TRBJ2-7,17,many,CASSESLTGALPYEQYF,TGTGCCAGCAGTGAATCCTTGACAGGGGCACTGCCCTACGAGCAGTACTTC
NA,TRBV25-1,TRBJ1-1,12,few,CASLGSYTEAFF,TGTGCCAGCCTAGGGTCCTACACTGAAGCTTTCTTT
NA,TRBV6-2/TRBV6-3,TRBJ1-1,18,many,CASSYMFPGGRGNTEAFF,TGTGCCAGCAGTTATATGTTTCCCGGGGGCAGAGGGAACACTGAAGCTTTCTTT
NA,TRBV19,TRBJ1-2,12,NA,CASSIRGYGYTF,TGTGCCAGTAGTATCCGGGGCTATGGCTACACCTTC